This section outlines one TCR beta chain sequence together with its context. CDR3 length equals 13 residues. In germline, CDR1 is SEHNR, CDR2 FQNEAQ (reference sequence). The V end was cut by 3 bases, the J end by 7 bases, with 10 bases between. Clones were sequenced by immunoSEQ multiplex PCR, and TCRdb holds only the in-frame ones, with some missing. This sample has about 300,000 clones, with 70% to 90% found just once. These data come from a study of blood T cell repertoires in COVID-19. The chain uses TRBV7-9 and TRBJ1-3; D unresolved. The receptor's source is a man aged 25-45 years who had recovered from COVID-19. Sequencing used PBMCs or T cells enriched from blood (not recorded which). CDR3 in DNA: TGTGCCAGCAGCTTCCAGGCCCGGAACACCATATATTTT. This translates into CASSFQARNTIYF.